Below, 20 T cell receptor beta chains from the same sample are listed, as sequenced in a study of identical twins. TCRdb recomputed calls from the 5' RACE reads with MiXCR, one row per CDR3 protein. The sample contains approximately 240,000 distinct CDR3 sequences, over 13% of which appear only once. The sample comprised memory (CD45RO+) T cells sorted from blood. The receptors stem from a woman younger than 35 in good health.

This clonotype was seen at least ten times. The chain links TRBV29-1 to TRBJ2-5; D unclear. Trimming left V 6 bases short and J 4 bases short, with 12 bases between. The CDR3 runs to 12 residues. The V gene's germline CDR1 is SQVTM and CDR2 ANQGSEA. The CDR3 bases are TGCAGCGTCCAAGACGGATCAGAGACCCAGTACTTC. It yields the protein CSVQDGSETQYF.

V usage is TRBV12-3 or TRBV12-4 and J usage is TRBJ1-2, with a tentative D call TRBD1 (5 bases). The length of the CDR3 is 13 residues. V lost 11 bases and J 3 bases, leaving 16 bases between the germline ends. The CDR3 loop is CAAAAGSHYGYTF. The CDR3 region has the DNA TGTGCCGCGGCGGCAGGGTCGCACTATGGCTACACCTTC.

This clonotype has a handful of counts. The rearrangement uses TRBV20-1 and TRBJ1-2; 10 nucleotides agree with TRBD1. Germline CDR1 DFQATT, CDR2 SNEGSKA (reference sequence). This CDR3 contains 14 residues. The V gene end was trimmed by 3 bases and the J gene end by 8 bases; junction bases not matched to a gene: 9. The chain's CDR3 is CSARGTGELGGYTF. CDR3 in DNA: TGCAGTGCTAGGGGGACAGGGGAGTTGGGGGGCTACACCTTC.

This chain joins TRBV9 and TRBJ2-7; 8 nucleotides match TRBD2. Germline V lookup: CDR1 SGDLS, CDR2 YYNGEE. The trim removed 4 bases at V and 4 bases at J, leaving 10 bases unmatched. This CDR3 spans 15 amino acids. The CDR3 DNA reads TGTGCCAGCAGCCCCTCGAGCGGGAGAGGGTACGAGCAGTACTTC. It yields the protein CASSPSSGRGYEQYF. Full variable domain (remainder filled in from reference TRBV9 and TRBJ2-7): DSGVTQTPKHLITATGQRVTLRCSPRSGDLSVYWYQQSLDQGLQFLIQYYNGEERAKGNILERFSAQQFPDLHSELNLSSLELGDSALYFCASSPSSGRGYEQYFGPGTRLTVT.

This clonotype was observed a few times. The rearrangement uses TRBV20-1 and TRBJ2-1; 13 bases align to TRBD2. Trimming cost V 5 bases and J 9 bases; bases outside gene matches: 10. Per the germline V gene, CDR1 is DFQATT and CDR2 is SNEGSKA (reference sequence). The CDR3 loop spans 15 amino acids. This chain's CDR3 is CSAPMPGLAGTEQFF. In nucleotides, the CDR3 is TGCAGTGCTCCGATGCCGGGACTAGCGGGAACTGAGCAGTTCTTC.

There are a few counts of this clonotype. J is TRBJ1-2 and V is TRBV12-3 or TRBV12-4; D is uncertain. V dropped 3 bases and J dropped 4 bases, with 6 bases sitting between them. The length of the CDR3 is 12 residues. CDR3 DNA sequence: TGTGCCAGCAGTTTGAGCCTCTATGGCTACACCTTC. Its translation: CASSLSLYGYTF.

Only a few counts were recorded for this clonotype. V gene TRBV12-3 or TRBV12-4 combines with J gene TRBJ2-3; D is uncertain. Trimming removed 3 bases from V and 0 bases from J, with 7 bases in between. The CDR3 is made up of 14 amino acids. The CDR3 spells CASSFSESTDTQYF. The CDR3 region has the DNA TGTGCCAGCAGTTTTTCGGAGAGCACAGATACGCAGTATTTT.

J is TRBJ2-5 and V is TRBV28, with 10 bases lining up with TRBD1. The CDR3 spans 14 residues. In germline, CDR1 is MDHEN, CDR2 SYDVKM. With 7 bases clipped from V and 5 bases from J, the junction kept 7 bases outside the gene matches. The CDR3 is CASITGQGLETQYF. In DNA form, the CDR3 reads TGTGCCAGCATTACGGGACAGGGGTTGGAGACCCAGTACTTC.

This clonotype was seen ten or more times. This sequence joins TRBV5-5 and TRBJ1-5; no clear D. This CDR3 is built from 15 residues. In germline, CDR1 is SGHKS, CDR2 YYEKEE (reference sequence). Between the trimmed V and J ends, which lost 2 bases and 5 bases, there was a span of 14 bases. CDR3: CASSLYPSGYQPQHF. DNA for the CDR3: TGTGCCAGCAGCTTATACCCCAGTGGTTATCAGCCCCAGCATTTT.

This clonotype was observed a few times. The gene calls are TRBV12-3 or TRBV12-4 and TRBJ2-1, with 9 bases matching TRBD2. CDR3 length: 14 residues. Trimming took 6 bases from V and 4 from J; bases not matched to a gene: 4. Here the CDR3 reads CASSRTSEYNEQFF. The CDR3 region has the DNA TGTGCCAGCAGCAGGACTAGCGAATACAATGAGCAGTTCTTC.

The sample holds many counts of this clonotype. The CDR3 spells CASSLVAGATGDTQYF. CDR3 DNA: TGCGCCAGCAGCTTGGTGGCGGGGGCAACAGGGGATACGCAGTATTTT. The chain carries TRBV5-1 and TRBJ2-3, with D maybe TRBD2 (7 bases). The CDR3 contains 16 residues. Germline loops: CDR1 SGHRS, CDR2 YFSETQ. V gave up 0 bases and J gave up 6 bases, with 17 bases separating them.

The chain couples TRBV27 to TRBJ1-6; D gene ambiguous. V lost 3 bases and J 9 bases, leaving 6 bases between the germline ends. Germline CDR1 reads MNHEY; CDR2 reads SMNVEV (reference sequence). This CDR3 spans 12 amino acids. CDR3 in DNA: TGTGCCAGCAGTTTGACTGGTTCACCCCTCCACTTT. It yields the protein CASSLTGSPLHF.

This clonotype was counted many times. The CDR3 sequence: CASSWPGGLPGNEQFF. The CDR3 DNA is TGTGCCAGCAGTTGGCCGGGGGGCCTTCCCGGCAATGAGCAGTTCTTC. V is TRBV6-5 and J is TRBJ2-1, with TRBD2 as a possible D gene (7 bases). This CDR3 has 16 amino acids. Germline V gives CDR1 MNHEY, CDR2 SVGAGI. V was pared by 4 bases and J by 6 bases, with 19 bases between.

This sequence joins TRBV2 and TRBJ2-3; D may be TRBD2 (5 bases). CDR3 length: 14 residues. V gave up 7 bases and J gave up 1 base, with 12 bases separating them. CDR1 is SNHLY, CDR2 FYNNEI, per germline. CDR3 loop: CASKRSEGTDTQYF. DNA of the CDR3: TGTGCCAGCAAGAGGTCGGAGGGCACAGATACGCAGTATTTT.

This chain links TRBV5-1 with TRBJ1-1; D is possibly TRBD1 (6 bases). V lost 7 bases, J lost 1 base, and 14 bases lay in between. The CDR3 runs 14 residues. CDR1 and CDR2 (germline): SGHRS, YFSETQ. The CDR3: CASAEIQGNTEAFF. CDR3 DNA: TGCGCCAGCGCCGAGATACAGGGGAACACTGAAGCTTTCTTT.

V and J are TRBV24-1 and TRBJ2-3; TRBD2 agrees at 7 bases. This CDR3 is built from 12 residues. J lost 10 bases, V lost 1 base, and 1 base had no gene match. Per the germline V gene, CDR1 is KGHDR and CDR2 is SFDVKD. CDR3: CATSDFAGAQYF. CDR3 nucleotides: TGTGCCACCAGTGATTTTGCGGGGGCGCAGTATTTT.

The rearrangement uses TRBV2 and TRBJ2-3; the match to TRBD1 covers 8 bases. CDR3 length equals 14 residues. Germline CDR1 reads SNHLY; CDR2 reads FYNNEI. J gave up 4 bases and V 5 bases, and 5 bases lay outside the gene matches. CDR3 coding DNA: TGTGCCAGCAGTTTGACAGGGGCGCCAGATACGCAGTATTTT. The encoded protein is CASSLTGAPDTQYF.

The table lists this clonotype with a few counts. The chain links TRBV12-3 or TRBV12-4 to TRBJ1-3; D not resolved. Trimming shortened V by 0 bases and J by 0 bases, and 6 bases separated the two germline ends. This CDR3 has 15 residues. The CDR3 region has the DNA TGTGCCAGCAGTTTAGCGTTAAGCTCTGGAAACACCATATATTTT. Protein product: CASSLALSSGNTIYF.

CDR3 protein: CSVMRTGGTEAFF. CDR3 sequence (DNA): TGCAGCGTGATGCGGACAGGGGGGACTGAAGCTTTCTTT. The chain couples TRBV29-1 to TRBJ1-1, with 10 bases that match TRBD1. This CDR3 is 13 amino acids long. The V gene end was trimmed by 6 bases and the J gene end by 5 bases; junction bases not matched to a gene: 6. The germline V gene encodes CDR1 SQVTM and CDR2 ANQGSEA.

V usage is TRBV7-2 and J usage is TRBJ2-1; D gene ambiguous. CDR3 length equals 15 residues. Per germline, CDR1 SGHTA and CDR2 FQGNSA. V was clipped by 5 bases and J by 2 bases, with 13 bases between them. The CDR3 DNA follows: TGTGCCAGCAGCCCCGGATTTGTGACCTACAATGAGCAGTTCTTC. It specifies CASSPGFVTYNEQFF.